This entry lists 21 T cell receptor beta chains sequenced from one sample in a study of control samples from healthy donors and cancer patients. Sequencing used immunoSEQ multiplex PCR; TCRdb keeps in-frame clones, though not all of them. The sample holds some 48,000 clones; about 93% are singletons and the top ten take less than 25%. Material: PBMCs. These receptors all come from a woman between 45 and 65 years old with head and neck cancer.

The rearrangement joins TRBV25-1 to TRBJ1-1, with D possibly matching TRBD1 (5 bases). Germline CDR1 reads MGHDK; CDR2 reads SYGVNS. V lost 5 bases and J lost 0, with 7 bases in between. The CDR3 is 13 residues long. The CDR3 region has the DNA TGTGCCAGCAGTCGGGACCTGAACACTGAAGCTTTCTTT. Translated: CASSRDLNTEAFF.

This clone was observed once. The chain recombines TRBV6-4 with TRBJ2-2, with 7 bases matching TRBD2. This CDR3 spans 16 amino acids. Germline lookup yields CDR1 MRHNA and CDR2 SNTAGT. V shed 2 bases and J 5 bases; nucleotides not matched to a gene: 8. The CDR3: CASSDPMGRETGELFF. In DNA form, the CDR3 reads TGTGCCAGCAGTGACCCCATGGGGAGGGAAACCGGGGAGCTGTTTTTT.

V and J are TRBV9 and TRBJ1-2; 7 nucleotides line up with TRBD1. V was clipped by 3 bases and J by 8 bases; unmatched bases: 10. CDR1 and CDR2 from the germline V gene are SGDLS and YYNGEE. CDR3 length: 14 amino acids. The CDR3 sequence: CASSGSTGRGGYTF. CDR3 nucleotide sequence: TGTGCCAGCAGCGGATCGACAGGGCGGGGCGGCTACACCTTC.

V is TRBV24-1 and J is TRBJ2-7, with D perhaps matching TRBD1 or TRBD2 (5 bases each). V lost 3 bases, J lost 0 bases, and 17 bases lay in between. This CDR3 is 17 amino acids long. Germline-derived CDR1 and CDR2 are KGHDR and SFDVKD. The CDR3 region has the DNA TGTGCCACCAGTGATCTGTTAGGGACCCAAAGCTCCTACGAGCAGTACTTC. Amino acid sequence: CATSDLLGTQSSYEQYF.

The chain combines TRBV7-9 with TRBJ2-3; D unclear. The CDR3 loop spans 11 amino acids. Trimming took 5 bases from V and 1 from J, leaving 1 base between them. Germline V lookup: CDR1 SEHNR, CDR2 FQNEAQ (reference sequence). CDR3: CASSRTDTQYF. DNA of the CDR3: TGTGCCAGCAGCCGCACAGATACGCAGTATTTT.

The chain joins TRBV4-1 to TRBJ2-5; 14 bases are shared with TRBD2. After removal of 5 bases from V and 5 bases from J, the junction contained 7 bases not matched to a gene. From germline, CDR1 is MGHRA and CDR2 YSYEKL. This CDR3 is built from 16 residues. CDR3 coding DNA: TGCGCCAGCAGCAAAGGACTAGCGGGAGGAGGGGAGACCCAGTACTTC. Its protein is CASSKGLAGGGETQYF.

This chain links TRBV19 with TRBJ2-1, with D possibly being TRBD2 (7 bases). The V end was cut by 3 bases, the J end by 3 bases, with 12 bases between. The germline V gene encodes CDR1 LNHDA and CDR2 SQIVND (reference sequence). The CDR3 is made up of 15 amino acids. In nucleotides, the CDR3 is TGTGCCAGTAGTATTAGGGGGGGCCTCTACAATGAGCAGTTCTTC. Residues: CASSIRGGLYNEQFF.

The CDR3 loop reads CACHKGQESGGYTF. The DNA of the CDR3 is TGTGCCTGCCACAAGGGACAGGAATCGGGAGGCTACACCTTC. The rearrangement uses TRBV2 and TRBJ1-2; 8 bases align to TRBD1. Germline loops: CDR1 SNHLY, CDR2 FYNNEI. Trimming took 11 bases from V and 8 from J; bases not matched to a gene: 16. The CDR3 has 14 residues.

The rearrangement uses TRBV28 and TRBJ1-4; D gene ambiguous. The CDR3 covers 15 residues. V lost 4 bases and J lost 7, with 16 bases in between. Germline V gene lookup returns CDR1 MDHEN and CDR2 SYDVKM. The CDR3 DNA follows: TGTGCCAGCAGTTGGGCGGCTCACTCTTCTGAAAAACTGTTTTTT. This translates into CASSWAAHSSEKLFF.

CDR3 amino acids: CASSGGQAGGTQYF. For the CDR3, the DNA is TGTGCCAGCAGTGGGGGACAGGCTGGGGGGACCCAGTACTTC. This chain uses TRBV2 with TRBJ2-5; 8 nucleotides agree with TRBD1. Germline CDR1 reads SNHLY; CDR2 reads FYNNEI. The CDR3 sequence is 14 residues long. V was clipped by 4 bases and J by 7 bases; unmatched bases: 8.

The chain links TRBV28 to TRBJ1-2; D is unclear. Germline lookup yields CDR1 MDHEN and CDR2 SYDVKM. Trimming took off 2 bases at V and 5 bases at J, with 12 bases between the two ends. The length of the CDR3 is 14 residues. CDR3: CASSLEGLRYGYTF. CDR3 sequence (DNA): TGTGCCAGCAGTTTAGAAGGGCTTAGGTATGGCTACACCTTC.

V gene TRBV6-5 combines with J gene TRBJ2-2; maybe TRBD1 (5 bases). CDR3 size: 15 residues. Trimming shortened V by 2 bases and J by 0 bases, and 7 bases separated the two germline ends. From germline, CDR1 is MNHEY and CDR2 SVGAGI. The CDR3 coding sequence is TGTGCCAGCAGTTACCAGGGTCCGAACACCGGGGAGCTGTTTTTT. As protein: CASSYQGPNTGELFF.

This rearrangement joins TRBV19 to TRBJ1-1; 9 bases align to TRBD1. The CDR3 extends over 16 amino acids. Looked up from germline, CDR1 is LNHDA and CDR2 is SQIVND (reference sequence). The V gene end was trimmed by 7 bases and the J gene end by 3 bases; junction bases not matched to a gene: 12. The CDR3 coding sequence is TGTGCCAGTACCCGCTCATCGACAGGGGGGCACACTGAAGCTTTCTTT. Protein product: CASTRSSTGGHTEAFF.

This clone was observed once. This chain links TRBV5-1 with TRBJ2-1, with unresolved D. With 4 bases removed from V and 3 bases from J, the gap between germline ends came to 14 bases. CDR1 is SGHRS and CDR2 is YFSETQ in the germline V gene. There are 15 residues in the CDR3. CDR3 region: CASSLAWGRYNEQFF. The DNA for the CDR3 is TGCGCCAGCAGCCTCGCCTGGGGTCGCTACAATGAGCAGTTCTTC.

This clone has only one observation. The rearrangement links TRBV6-5 to TRBJ1-5; D is undetermined. The V gene lost 0 bases and the J gene lost 8 bases, with 11 bases spanning the gap. Germline assignment: CDR1 MNHEY and CDR2 SVGAGI. This CDR3 spans 14 amino acids. The CDR3 DNA reads as TGTGCCAGCAGTTACTCGGTAGATTTAAAGCCCCAGCATTTT. Translation gives CASSYSVDLKPQHF.

The chain couples TRBV7-3 to TRBJ1-1; perhaps TRBD1 as D (5 bases). Germline V CDR1 and CDR2: SGHTA, FQGTGA. CDR3 length: 15 amino acids. The V end lost 5 bases, the J end lost 6 bases, and 19 bases lay between the germline ends. This CDR3 reads CASSVDGGGLAEAFF. CDR3 in DNA: TGTGCCAGCAGCGTAGACGGGGGAGGTTTGGCTGAAGCTTTCTTT.

The chain carries TRBV4-1 and TRBJ1-6, with 7 bases identical to TRBD1. The CDR3 consists of 19 residues. Germline V gives CDR1 MGHRA, CDR2 YSYEKL. The trim removed 0 bases at V and 7 bases at J, leaving 15 bases unmatched. The CDR3 here is CASSQEEGALGAENSPLHF. Written as DNA, the CDR3 is TGCGCCAGCAGCCAAGAAGAGGGGGCGTTGGGGGCCGAGAATTCACCCCTCCACTTT.

The chain recombines TRBV28 with TRBJ2-7; TRBD2 agrees at 9 bases. Germline V lookup: CDR1 MDHEN, CDR2 SYDVKM. V was pared by 5 bases and J by 3 bases, with 11 bases of the junction left unmatched. This CDR3 is 16 amino acids long. CDR3 sequence reads: CASSPERSSGNYEQYF. CDR3 DNA: TGTGCCAGCAGTCCCGAAAGGTCTAGCGGGAACTACGAGCAGTACTTC.

The genes are TRBV28 and TRBJ2-3; the match to TRBD2 covers 7 bases. Trimming at V came to 3 bases and at J to 5 bases, leaving 5 bases not matched to a gene. The CDR3 is 14 amino acids. Germline loops: CDR1 MDHEN, CDR2 SYDVKM. The CDR3 nucleotides read TGTGCCAGCAGTTTGAGCGGGATCGGAGATACGCAGTATTTT. Translating it yields CASSLSGIGDTQYF.

The chain is built from TRBV11-2 and TRBJ2-5; 11 bases are a match to TRBD1. The CDR3 spans 16 residues. V trimming: 3 bases; J trimming: 1 base; junction bases outside the gene matches: 4. From germline, CDR1 is SGHAT and CDR2 FQNNGV. As DNA, the CDR3 is TGTGCCAGCAGCTTCAGAGGGACAGGGGGCCAAGAGACCCAGTACTTC. Protein product: CASSFRGTGGQETQYF. The whole variable domain, remainder taken from reference TRBV11-2 and TRBJ2-5, is EAGVAQSPRYKIIEKRQSVAFWCNPISGHATLYWYQQILGQGPKLLIQFQNNGVVDDSQLPKDRFSAERLKGVDSTLKIQPAKLEDSAVYLCASSFRGTGGQETQYFGPGTRLLVL.

The chain recombines TRBV2 with TRBJ1-5; D is ambiguous. This CDR3 has 15 amino acids. Germline CDR1 SNHLY, CDR2 FYNNEI. V gave up 1 base and J gave up 4 bases, with 11 bases separating them. CDR3 DNA: TGTGCCAGCAGTGAAGGAAGGGCGGGGAATCAGCCCCAGCATTTT. It translates to CASSEGRAGNQPQHF.